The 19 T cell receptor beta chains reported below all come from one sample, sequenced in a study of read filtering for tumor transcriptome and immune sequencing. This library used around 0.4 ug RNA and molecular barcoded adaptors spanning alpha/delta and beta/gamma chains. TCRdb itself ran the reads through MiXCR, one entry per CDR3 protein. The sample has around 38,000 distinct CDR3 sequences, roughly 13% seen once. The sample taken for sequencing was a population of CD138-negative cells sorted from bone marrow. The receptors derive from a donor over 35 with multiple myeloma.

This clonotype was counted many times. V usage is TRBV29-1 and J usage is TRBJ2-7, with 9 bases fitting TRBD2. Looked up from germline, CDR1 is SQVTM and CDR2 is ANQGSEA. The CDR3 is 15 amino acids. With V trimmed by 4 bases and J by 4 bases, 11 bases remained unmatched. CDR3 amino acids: CSVVTPRAGGYEQYF. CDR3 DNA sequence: TGCAGCGTTGTGACCCCACGTGCGGGGGGGTACGAGCAGTACTTC.

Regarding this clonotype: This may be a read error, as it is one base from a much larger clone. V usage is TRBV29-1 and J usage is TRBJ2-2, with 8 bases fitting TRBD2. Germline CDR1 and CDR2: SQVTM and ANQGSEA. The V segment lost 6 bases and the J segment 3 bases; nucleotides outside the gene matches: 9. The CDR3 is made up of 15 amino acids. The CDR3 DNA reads TGCAGCGTCGGACTAGCACAAAGGGACACCGGGGAGCTGTTTTTT. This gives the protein CSVGLAQRDTGELFF.

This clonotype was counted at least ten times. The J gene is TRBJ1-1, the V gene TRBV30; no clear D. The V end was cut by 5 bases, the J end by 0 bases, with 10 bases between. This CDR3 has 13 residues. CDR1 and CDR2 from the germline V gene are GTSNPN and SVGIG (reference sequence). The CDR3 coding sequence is TGTGCCTGGGGTTACCAAGTGAACACTGAAGCTTTCTTT. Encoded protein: CAWGYQVNTEAFF.

CDR3 sequence (DNA): TGTGCCAGCAGCCAAAGTCGGGGGTCCGGAGCTTTCTTT. Its translation is CASSQSRGSGAFF. This chain links TRBV14 with TRBJ1-1; tentative D call: TRBD1 (5 bases). Trimming took 2 bases from V and 10 from J, leaving 14 bases between them. Germline V CDR1 and CDR2: SGHDN, FVKESK. This CDR3 is built from 13 residues.

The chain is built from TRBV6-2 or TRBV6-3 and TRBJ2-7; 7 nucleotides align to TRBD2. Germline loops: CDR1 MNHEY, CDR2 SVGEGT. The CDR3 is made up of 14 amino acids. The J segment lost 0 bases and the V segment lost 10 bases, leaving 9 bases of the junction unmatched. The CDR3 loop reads CANIPAGDSYEQYF. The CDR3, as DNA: TGTGCCAACATCCCGGCGGGAGACTCCTACGAGCAGTACTTC.

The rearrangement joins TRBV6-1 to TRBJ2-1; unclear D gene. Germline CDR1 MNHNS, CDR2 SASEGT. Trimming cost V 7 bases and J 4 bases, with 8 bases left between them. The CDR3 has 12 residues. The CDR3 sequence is CASTFGYNEQFF. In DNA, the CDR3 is TGTGCCAGCACTTTCGGGTACAATGAGCAGTTCTTC.

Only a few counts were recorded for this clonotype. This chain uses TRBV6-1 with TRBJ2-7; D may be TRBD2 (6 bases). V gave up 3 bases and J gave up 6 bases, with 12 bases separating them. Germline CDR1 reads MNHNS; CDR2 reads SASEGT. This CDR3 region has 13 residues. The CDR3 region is CASSDNRRGEQYF. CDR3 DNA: TGTGCCAGCAGTGATAACAGGAGGGGCGAGCAGTACTTC.

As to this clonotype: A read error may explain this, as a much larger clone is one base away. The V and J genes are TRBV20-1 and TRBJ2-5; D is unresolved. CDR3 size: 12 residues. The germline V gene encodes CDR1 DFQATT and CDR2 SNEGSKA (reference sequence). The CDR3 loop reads CGAQDGSPTQYF. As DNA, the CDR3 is TGCGGTGCTCAGGACGGGTCCCCCACCCAGTACTTC.

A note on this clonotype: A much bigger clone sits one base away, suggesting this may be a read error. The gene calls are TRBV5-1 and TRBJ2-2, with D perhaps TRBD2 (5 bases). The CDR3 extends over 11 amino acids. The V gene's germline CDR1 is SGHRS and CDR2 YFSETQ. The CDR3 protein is CATMNSGELSF. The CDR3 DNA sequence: TGCGCCACCATGAACTCCGGGGAGCTGTCTTTT.

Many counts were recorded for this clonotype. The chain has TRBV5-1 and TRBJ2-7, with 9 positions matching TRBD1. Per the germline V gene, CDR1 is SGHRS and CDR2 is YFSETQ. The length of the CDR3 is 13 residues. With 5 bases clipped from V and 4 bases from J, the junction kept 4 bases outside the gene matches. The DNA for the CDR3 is TGCGCCAGCAGTGTCGGGACAGGGTACGAGCAGTACTTC. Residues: CASSVGTGYEQYF.

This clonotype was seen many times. Written as DNA, the CDR3 is TGTGCCTGGAGTGGGCGCAATCAGCCCCAGCATTTT. Protein: CAWSGRNQPQHF. The genes are TRBV30 and TRBJ1-5; no clear D gene. V was clipped by 1 base and J by 2 bases, with 3 bases between them. Germline CDR1 GTSNPN, CDR2 SVGIG (reference sequence). The CDR3 runs 12 residues.

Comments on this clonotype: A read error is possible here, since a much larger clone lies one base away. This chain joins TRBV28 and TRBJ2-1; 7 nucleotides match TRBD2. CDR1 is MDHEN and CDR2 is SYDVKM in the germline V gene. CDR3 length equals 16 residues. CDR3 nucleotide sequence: TGTGCCAGCAGTTCCCCTCCTAGCGGCTCCTACGATGAGCAGTTCTTC. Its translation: CASSSPPSGSYDEQFF.

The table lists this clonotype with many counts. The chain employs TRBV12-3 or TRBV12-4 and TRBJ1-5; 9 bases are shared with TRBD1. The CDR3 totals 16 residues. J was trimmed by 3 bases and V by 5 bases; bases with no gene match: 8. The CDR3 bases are TGTGCCAGCAGTAAATCCGGGACAGGGAACAATCAGCCCCAGCATTTT. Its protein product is CASSKSGTGNNQPQHF.

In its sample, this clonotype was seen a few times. The CDR3 sequence is CASSFRSGSRTGGYTF. The CDR3, as DNA: TGTGCCAGCAGTTTTAGGTCAGGGTCCCGGACCGGTGGCTACACCTTC. V and J are TRBV12-3 or TRBV12-4 and TRBJ1-2; tentative D call: TRBD1 (5 bases). The ends were cut back, 3 bases at V and 7 bases at J, with 21 bases in the middle. This CDR3 comprises 16 residues.

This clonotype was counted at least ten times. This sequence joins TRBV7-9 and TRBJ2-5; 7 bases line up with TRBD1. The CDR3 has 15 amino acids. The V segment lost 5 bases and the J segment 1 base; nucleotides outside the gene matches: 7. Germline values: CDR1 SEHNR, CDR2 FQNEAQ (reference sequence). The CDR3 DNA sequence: TGTGCCAGCAGCATACAAGGGACAGTCCAAGAGACCCAGTACTTC. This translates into CASSIQGTVQETQYF.

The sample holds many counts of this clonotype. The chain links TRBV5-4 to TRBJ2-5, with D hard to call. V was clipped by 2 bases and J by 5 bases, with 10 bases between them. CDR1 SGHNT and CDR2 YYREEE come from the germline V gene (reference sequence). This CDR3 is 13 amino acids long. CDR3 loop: CASSLRDAETQYF. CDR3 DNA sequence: TGTGCCAGCAGCTTAAGAGATGCGGAGACCCAGTACTTC.

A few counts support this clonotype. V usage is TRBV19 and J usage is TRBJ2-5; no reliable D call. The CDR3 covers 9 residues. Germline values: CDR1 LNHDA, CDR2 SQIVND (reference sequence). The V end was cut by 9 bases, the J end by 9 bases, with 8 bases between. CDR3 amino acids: CARRFAQYF. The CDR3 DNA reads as TGTGCCAGACGTTTTGCCCAGTACTTC.

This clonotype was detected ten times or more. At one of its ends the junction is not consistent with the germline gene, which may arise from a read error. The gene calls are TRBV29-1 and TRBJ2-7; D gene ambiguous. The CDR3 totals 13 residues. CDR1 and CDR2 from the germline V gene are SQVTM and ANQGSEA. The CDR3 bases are TGTAGTGTTCTATTGGTGGTGGGGTACGAGCAGTACTTC. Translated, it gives CSVLLVVGYEQYF.

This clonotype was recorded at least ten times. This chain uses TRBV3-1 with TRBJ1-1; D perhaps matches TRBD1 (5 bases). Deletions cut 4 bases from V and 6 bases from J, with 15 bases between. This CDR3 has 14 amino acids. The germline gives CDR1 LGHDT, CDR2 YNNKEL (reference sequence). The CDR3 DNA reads TGTGCCAGCAGCCCTCTCCGCGGGGGAGCTGAAGCTTTCTTT. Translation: CASSPLRGGAEAFF.